A selection of T cell receptor beta chains follows, all from one sample in a study of spatial heterogeneity in lung cancer. MiXCR, applied by TCRdb to the 5' RACE reads, yields one record per CDR3 protein. The sample includes 7,500 to 8,500 distinct CDR3 sequences, 9% to 10% of them seen just once. The source was lung tumor tissue, collected at surgery. The origin of the receptors is a male donor with early-stage non-small cell lung cancer. The CDR3 runs from the conserved cysteine through the conserved F or W. The D gene is left open where the match is weak. Clone size, where shown, is once, few, many, or a class for clones that have expanded.

d_gene	v_gene	j_gene	abundance	CDR3nt	CDR3aa
.	TRBV27	TRBJ1-2	many	TGTGCCAGCAGTCAACGCGGAGGGGATAACTATGGCTACACCTTC	CASSQRGGDNYGYTF
TRBD2	TRBV25-1	TRBJ2-1	medium-sized	TGTGCCAGCGCTCGGACTAGCAACTTTTACAATGAGCAGTTCTTC	CASARTSNFYNEQFF
.	TRBV29-1	TRBJ1-1	once	TGCAGCGTAGATGGACAGCTCCATGGGGGTACTGAAGCTTTCTTT	CSVDGQLHGGTEAFF
TRBD1	TRBV6-5	TRBJ1-4	many	TGTGCCAGCAGGAGGGGACAGTGGTATGAAAAACTGTTTTTT	CASRRGQWYEKLFF
TRBD1	TRBV29-1	TRBJ1-2	many	TGCAGCGTTGAAGACAGGGGGCGTTCTAACTATGGCTACACCTTC	CSVEDRGRSNYGYTF
.	TRBV3-2	TRBJ2-2	.	TGTGCCAGCAGCCAAGAGCCGACCACCGGGGAGCTGTTTTTT	CASSQEPTTGELFF
TRBD2	TRBV20-1	TRBJ2-3	once	TGCAGTGCCAAAGCGGGAGGTGCGACAGATACGCAGTATTTT	CSAKAGGATDTQYF
.	TRBV3-1	TRBJ1-3	.	TGTGCCAGCCAGGGAGGCAGGGGATCTGGAAACACCATATATTTT	CASQGGRGSGNTIYF
TRBD1	TRBV5-1	TRBJ1-2	medium-sized	TGCGCCAGCAGCTTGGATTTTGGGACAGCTAACTATGGCTACACCTTC	CASSLDFGTANYGYTF
.	TRBV5-1	TRBJ1-4	medium-sized	TGCGCCAGCAGCTGGGGATACAGCGAAGAAAAACTGTTTTTT	CASSWGYSEEKLFF
.	TRBV3-1	TRBJ2-3	many	TGTGCCAGCAGCCAAAGAGATACGGACTACACAGATACGCAGTATTTT	CASSQRDTDYTDTQYF
TRBD2	TRBV6-1	TRBJ2-3	many	TGTGCCAGCAGTGAAGCAGGACTAGCGGGAGTCGCGGATACGCAGTATTTT	CASSEAGLAGVADTQYF
.	TRBV5-1	TRBJ2-3	many	TGCGCCAGCGAACGGGATCTGGGAGATACGCAGTATTTT	CASERDLGDTQYF
.	TRBV6-1	TRBJ1-5	many	TGTGCCAGCAGTGAAGACCCGGGGGCCTTTAGCAATCAGCCCCAGCATTTT	CASSEDPGAFSNQPQHF
.	TRBV12-3/TRBV12-4	TRBJ2-3	.	TGTGCCAGCAGTTTGACAGATACGCAGTATTTT	CASSLTDTQYF
.	TRBV30	TRBJ1-1	medium-sized	TGTGCCTGGAGTGTGAAACAATTTAGGGCTGAAGCTTTCTTT	CAWSVKQFRAEAFF
.	TRBV6-1	TRBJ1-1	many	TGTGCCAGCGCCCAGGGGCGGTCTTCTGAAGCTTTCTTT	CASAQGRSSEAFF